Sequencing of this T cell receptor (beta chain) was carried out in a study of blood T cell repertoires in COVID-19. At the level of the study: Whether acute or convalescent, the COVID-19 samples came from the United States, Italy and Spain. Nucleic acid was either cDNA or gDNA, and it came from T cells, B-cell-depleted T cells, or PBMCs.

Original processing notes: Estimation of nucleated cell counts relied on the amplification of reference gene primers. Sequencing was performed with immunoSEQ multiplex PCR; in TCRdb, only in-frame clones are kept and a portion is missing. D and trimming were read from the DNA, whereas the V and J calls and clone size are those reported in that table. The table has some 200,000 clones, around nine tenths seen once. There are 18 residues in the CDR3. V shed 2 bases, J shed 0 bases, and the junction held 8 bases outside the gene matches. The V gene's germline CDR1 is LGHNA and CDR2 YSLEER. This sequence originates from a woman younger than 30 who had recovered from COVID-19. Sequencing input: peripheral blood. The chain joins TRBV4-3 to TRBJ2-5; 11 bases agree with TRBD2. This CDR3 is CASSQSSTSGSYQETQYF. For the CDR3, the DNA is TGCGCCAGCAGCCAATCCTCTACTAGCGGGAGCTACCAAGAGACCCAGTACTTC.